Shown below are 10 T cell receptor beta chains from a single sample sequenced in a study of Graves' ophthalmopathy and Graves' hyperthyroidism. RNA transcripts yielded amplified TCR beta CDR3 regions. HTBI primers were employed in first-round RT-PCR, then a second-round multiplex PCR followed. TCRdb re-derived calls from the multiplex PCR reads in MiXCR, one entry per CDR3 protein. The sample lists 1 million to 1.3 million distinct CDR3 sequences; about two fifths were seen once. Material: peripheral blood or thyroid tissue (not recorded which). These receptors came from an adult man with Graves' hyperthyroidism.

Here the CDR3 reads CASRQPRDQPQHF. The CDR3 nucleotides are TGTGCCAGCAGACAACCCCGAGATCAGCCCCAGCATTTT. This sequence joins TRBV6-1 and TRBJ1-5; no clear D gene. V lost 6 bases to trimming and J lost 5 bases, with 11 bases between them. This CDR3 has 13 residues. Germline V gives CDR1 MNHNS, CDR2 SASEGT.

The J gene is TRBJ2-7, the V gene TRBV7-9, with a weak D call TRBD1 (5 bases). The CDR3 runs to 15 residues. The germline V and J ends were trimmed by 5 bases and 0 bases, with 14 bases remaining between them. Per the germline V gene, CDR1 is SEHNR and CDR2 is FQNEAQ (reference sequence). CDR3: CASSVRLRDSYEQYF. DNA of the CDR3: TGTGCCAGCAGCGTTCGGCTCAGGGACTCCTACGAGCAGTACTTC.

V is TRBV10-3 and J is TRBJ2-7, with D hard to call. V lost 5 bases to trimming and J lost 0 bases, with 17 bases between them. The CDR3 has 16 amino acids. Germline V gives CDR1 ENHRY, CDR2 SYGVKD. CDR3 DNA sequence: TGTGCCATCAGTTACTCGCCCGGGCTGAACTCCTACGAGCAGTACTTC. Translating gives CAISYSPGLNSYEQYF.

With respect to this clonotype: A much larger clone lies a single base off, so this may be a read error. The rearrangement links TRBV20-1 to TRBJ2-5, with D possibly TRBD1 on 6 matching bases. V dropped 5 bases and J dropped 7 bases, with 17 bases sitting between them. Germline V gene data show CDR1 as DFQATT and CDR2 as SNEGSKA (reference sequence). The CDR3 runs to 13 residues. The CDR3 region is CSAPSHRVGTQYF. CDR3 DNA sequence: TGCAGTGCTCCATCCCACAGGGTCGGGACCCAGTACTTC.

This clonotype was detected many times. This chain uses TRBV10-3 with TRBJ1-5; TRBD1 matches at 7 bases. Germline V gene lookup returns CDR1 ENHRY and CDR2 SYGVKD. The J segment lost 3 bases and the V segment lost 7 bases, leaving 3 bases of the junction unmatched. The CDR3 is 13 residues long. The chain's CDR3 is CAIKQGHNQPQHF. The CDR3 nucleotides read TGTGCCATCAAACAGGGGCACAATCAGCCCCAGCATTTT.

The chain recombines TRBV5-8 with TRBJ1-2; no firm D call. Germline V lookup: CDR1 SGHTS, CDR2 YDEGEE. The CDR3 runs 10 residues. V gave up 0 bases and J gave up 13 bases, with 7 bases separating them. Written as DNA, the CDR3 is TGTGCCAGCAGCTTGGGGGCTAGCACCTTC. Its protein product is CASSLGASTF.

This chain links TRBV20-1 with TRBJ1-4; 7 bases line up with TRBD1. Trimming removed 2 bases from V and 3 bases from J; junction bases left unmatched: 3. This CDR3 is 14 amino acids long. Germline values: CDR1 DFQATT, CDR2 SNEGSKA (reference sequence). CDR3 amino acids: CSARMDRSNEKLFF. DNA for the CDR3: TGCAGTGCTAGAATGGACAGGTCTAATGAAAAACTGTTTTTT.

The CDR3 DNA follows: TGTGCCAGCATAAATCAGTCTTATAGCAATCAGCCCCAGCATTTT. Translation gives CASINQSYSNQPQHF. The chain uses TRBV28 and TRBJ1-5; unclear D gene. CDR1 and CDR2 from the germline V gene are MDHEN and SYDVKM. The V end was cut by 7 bases, the J end by 0 bases, with 13 bases between. The CDR3 extends over 15 amino acids.

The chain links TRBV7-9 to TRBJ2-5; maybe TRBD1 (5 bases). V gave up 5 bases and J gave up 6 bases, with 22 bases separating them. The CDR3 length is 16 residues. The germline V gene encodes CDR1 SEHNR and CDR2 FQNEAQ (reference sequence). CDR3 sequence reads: CASSISFGHLQKTQYF. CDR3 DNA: TGTGCCAGCAGCATCTCCTTTGGACACCTTCAAAAGACCCAGTACTTC.

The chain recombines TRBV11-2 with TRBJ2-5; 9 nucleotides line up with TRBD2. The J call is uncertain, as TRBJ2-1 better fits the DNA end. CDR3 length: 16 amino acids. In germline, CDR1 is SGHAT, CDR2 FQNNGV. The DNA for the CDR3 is TGTGCCAGCAGCTTAGTGGCTAGCGGGATCAACAATGAGCAGTTCTTC. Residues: CASSLVASGINNEQFF.